This T cell receptor (beta chain) was recorded in a study of identical twins. A universal primer site was created by template switching, with the cDNA bearing unique molecular identifiers. TCRdb fed the 5' RACE reads into MiXCR, producing one record per CDR3 protein. This sample carries 150,000 or so distinct CDR3 sequences, 3% to 4% of them seen once, and the ten largest clones take 8% to 8.5%. J was trimmed by 7 bases and V by 5 bases; bases with no gene match: 8. The CDR3 sequence is 13 residues long. Per the germline V gene, CDR1 is SGHRS and CDR2 is YFSETQ. This clonotype was observed many times.

The rearrangement joins TRBV5-1 to TRBJ1-1, with 7 bases matching TRBD1. Sequenced sample: memory T cells sorted from blood. This clonotype was obtained from a man aged 18 to 29 in good health. The CDR3 region is CASRTTRDSEAFF. CDR3 nucleotide sequence: TGCGCCAGCAGAACCACTCGGGACAGTGAAGCTTTCTTT.